These T cell receptor beta chains were read from a single sample in a study of T cell responses to AZD1222 COVID-19 vaccine. Repertoires were generated with immunoSEQ multiplex PCR, while TCRdb's copy carries only in-frame clones and drops some. The data show approximately 120,000 clones, 88% seen once. Sequenced material: peripheral blood, taken on day 0 of AZD1222 vaccination. Receptors were obtained from an adult in good health. Both conserved end residues are part of each CDR3. A D gene is named only where the DNA matches it firmly. Not every row has a clone size; where given, it reads once, few, many or a size class.

TRBV7-9	TRBJ1-1	TRBD1	NA	CASSSSTGETEAFF	TGTGCCAGCAGCTCCAGTACAGGGGAAACTGAAGCTTTCTTT
TRBV28	TRBJ2-3	NA	NA	CASSLGADTQYF	TGTGCCAGCAGTTTGGGGGCAGATACGCAGTATTTT
TRBV18	TRBJ1-5	TRBD1	once	CASSPTTGGDQPQHF	TGTGCCAGCTCACCAACGACAGGGGGTGATCAGCCCCAGCATTTT
TRBV7-3	TRBJ1-5	NA	few	CASSLTQGQPQHF	TGTGCCAGCAGCTTAACGCAGGGTCAGCCCCAGCATTTT
TRBV3-1/TRBV3-2	TRBJ1-5	NA	NA	CASSQGLGQPQHF	TGTGCCAGCAGCCAAGGTCTGGGTCAGCCCCAGCATTTT
TRBV7-9	TRBJ2-1	TRBD1	NA	CASSLLQGAGEQFF	TGTGCCAGCAGCTTACTCCAGGGGGCTGGTGAGCAGTTCTTC
TRBV11-2	TRBJ1-1	NA	NA	CASSLTLGQNTEAFF	TGTGCCAGCAGCTTGACCCTGGGACAGAACACTGAAGCTTTCTTT
TRBV27	TRBJ1-2	NA	few	CASRPQTGYGYTF	TGTGCCAGCAGACCTCAAACAGGCTATGGCTACACCTTC
TRBV18	TRBJ1-1	TRBD1	NA	CASSPGDRGLGGTEAFF	TGTGCCAGCTCACCTGGGGACAGGGGGCTTGGTGGCACTGAAGCTTTCTTT
TRBV7-9	TRBJ1-2	NA	NA	CASSPSENNYGYTF	TGTGCCAGCAGCCCCTCGGAGAATAACTATGGCTACACCTTC
TRBV7-2	TRBJ2-7	NA	NA	CASSLRGQDGSYEQYF	TGTGCCAGCAGCTTAAGGGGCCAGGACGGTTCCTACGAGCAGTACTTC
TRBV2	TRBJ1-2	NA	NA	CASSEASSNYGYTF	TGTGCCAGCAGTGAGGCGAGTTCCAACTATGGCTACACCTTC
TRBV5-1	TRBJ2-1	TRBD2	NA	CASSLLTSGGAAEQFF	TGCGCCAGCAGCTTACTCACTAGCGGGGGGGCTGCTGAGCAGTTCTTC
TRBV7-9	TRBJ2-7	NA	few	CASEPASSYEQYF	TGTGCCTCTGAACCCGCCAGTTCCTACGAGCAGTACTTC
TRBV5-4	TRBJ2-5	NA	NA	CASSFRPGGQETQYF	TGTGCCAGCAGCTTTCGCCCAGGAGGTCAAGAGACCCAGTACTTC
TRBV11-3	TRBJ1-2	NA	NA	CASSAGETYGYTF	TGTGCCAGCAGCGCGGGTGAGACCTATGGCTACACCTTC
TRBV19	TRBJ1-1	TRBD1	few	CASSMTGSGNTEAFF	TGTGCCAGTAGTATGACAGGGTCGGGGAACACTGAAGCTTTCTTT
TRBV19	TRBJ2-1	NA	NA	CASTPGGAGVNNEQFF	TGTGCCAGTACCCCCGGTGGGGCAGGGGTAAACAATGAGCAGTTCTTC